Below are 15 T cell receptor beta chains sequenced from a single sample in a study of cytomegalovirus exposure and HLA in healthy donors. The study ran its PCR with 60 Vbeta and 13 Jbeta primers. Libraries were prepared by immunoSEQ multiplex PCR; TCRdb keeps only in-frame clonotypes and omits some of them. The top ten hold 1.2% of the sample, which has more than 95,000 clones, 80% seen once. The sequenced sample consisted of PBMCs. The receptor set was obtained from a female donor in good health and CMV-seronegative.

This chain links TRBV27 with TRBJ2-4; D might be TRBD1 (6 bases). The germline V and J ends were trimmed by 2 bases and 1 base, with 9 bases remaining between them. Germline-derived CDR1 and CDR2 are MNHEY and SMNVEV (reference sequence). The CDR3 contains 15 residues. Written as DNA, the CDR3 is TGTGCCAGCAGTTTAAGGGGGACGGCCAAAAACATTCAGTACTTC. It is translated as CASSLRGTAKNIQYF.

The table lists this clone with a count of one. The chain is built from TRBV6-5 and TRBJ2-1, with 7 bases fitting TRBD1. Germline V gene lookup returns CDR1 MNHEY and CDR2 SVGAGI. The CDR3 spans 15 residues. With V trimmed by 5 bases and J by 2 bases, 6 bases remained unmatched. The chain's CDR3 is CASSTDRSPYNEQFF. The CDR3 DNA reads as TGTGCCAGCAGTACGGACAGGAGTCCCTACAATGAGCAGTTCTTC.

This chain joins TRBV25-1 and TRBJ1-2, with D perhaps matching TRBD1 (5 bases). The germline V gene has CDR1 MGHDK and CDR2 SYGVNS. The CDR3 runs to 13 residues. Between the trimmed V and J ends, which lost 2 bases and 4 bases, there was a span of 8 bases. DNA of the CDR3: TGTGCCAGCAGTGAAGCAGGGATCTATGGCTACACCTTC. It encodes CASSEAGIYGYTF.

This chain uses TRBV5-1 with TRBJ2-3; D is undetermined. V was clipped by 0 bases and J by 11 bases, with 7 bases between them. Germline V gives CDR1 SGHRS, CDR2 YFSETQ. The CDR3 covers 11 residues. Here the CDR3 DNA reads TGCGCCAGCAGCTTGGGTGGAGTGCAGTATTTT. It encodes CASSLGGVQYF.

The rearrangement uses TRBV30 and TRBJ1-4, with D perhaps matching TRBD1 (5 bases). From germline, CDR1 is GTSNPN and CDR2 SVGIG (reference sequence). Trimming left V 4 bases short and J 8 bases short, with 11 bases between. The CDR3 length is 12 residues. CDR3 amino acids: CAWNPGLEKLFF. The CDR3 nucleotides are TGTGCCTGGAACCCGGGACTCGAAAAACTGTTTTTT.

V is TRBV2 and J is TRBJ2-3, with 7 bases matching TRBD2. The CDR3 runs 15 residues. With 6 bases clipped from V and 0 bases from J, the junction kept 6 bases outside the gene matches. Per the germline V gene, CDR1 is SNHLY and CDR2 is FYNNEI. The CDR3 protein is CASRGLKKSTDTQYF. In DNA, the CDR3 is TGTGCCAGCAGGGGACTAAAAAAAAGCACAGATACGCAGTATTTT.

The J gene is TRBJ2-3, the V gene TRBV9; 8 bases align to TRBD2. The CDR3 consists of 16 residues. Germline lookup yields CDR1 SGDLS and CDR2 YYNGEE. The trim removed 4 bases at V and 5 bases at J, leaving 12 bases unmatched. The CDR3 DNA is TGTGCCAGCAGCCCGCAGGGCAGACTAGCGAGAGATACGCAGTATTTT. Translated, it gives CASSPQGRLARDTQYF.

This clone occurred once. The gene calls are TRBV30 and TRBJ2-1; D may be TRBD2 (5 bases). The CDR3 totals 13 residues. Germline CDR1 and CDR2: GTSNPN and SVGIG (reference sequence). Trimming took 3 bases from V and 9 from J, leaving 15 bases between them. The CDR3 DNA sequence: TGTGCCTGGAGCGCGGACGGGATAGTTGAGCAGTTCTTC. It encodes CAWSADGIVEQFF.

This chain connects TRBV10-3 to TRBJ1-3, with D possibly TRBD1 on 6 matching bases. Trimming took off 10 bases at V and 7 bases at J, with 20 bases between the two ends. CDR3 length: 14 residues. Germline lookup yields CDR1 ENHRY and CDR2 SYGVKD. The CDR3 loop reads CATEQGIGDNTIYF. The CDR3 DNA follows: TGTGCCACGGAACAGGGAATTGGGGACAACACCATATATTTT.

The chain carries TRBV14 and TRBJ2-5, with TRBD2 matching over 11 bases. This CDR3 comprises 18 residues. The germline V gene has CDR1 SGHDN and CDR2 FVKESK. Trimming took 2 bases from V and 2 from J; bases not matched to a gene: 10. The CDR3 sequence: CASSQPLTSGGLQETQYF. The CDR3 nucleotides read TGTGCCAGCAGCCAACCCTTAACTAGCGGGGGATTACAAGAGACCCAGTACTTC.

The chain recombines TRBV28 with TRBJ1-1; D might be TRBD1 (6 bases). The CDR3 sequence is 14 residues long. Trimming pared 2 bases from V and 8 bases from J, leaving 15 bases between. The germline CDR1 and CDR2 sequences are MDHEN and SYDVKM. In DNA form, the CDR3 reads TGTGCCAGCAGTTTACTACAGGGTTTTGGAGAAGCTTTCTTT. Its protein is CASSLLQGFGEAFF.

The chain recombines TRBV7-2 with TRBJ2-1; 7 bases are shared with TRBD1. Per the germline V gene, CDR1 is SGHTA and CDR2 is FQGNSA. J lost 12 bases, V lost 11 bases, and 4 bases had no gene match. The CDR3 extends over 9 amino acids. This CDR3 is CAGWTGQFF. Written as DNA, the CDR3 is TGTGCCGGGTGGACAGGGCAGTTCTTC.

V usage is TRBV18 and J usage is TRBJ1-5, with TRBD1 matching 9 bases. Germline CDR1 is KGHSH and CDR2 is LQKENI. J was trimmed by 7 bases and V by 2 bases; bases with no gene match: 9. CDR3 length: 16 residues. Here the CDR3 reads CASSPFGTGSDQPQHF. CDR3 coding DNA: TGTGCCAGCTCACCATTTGGGACAGGGAGCGACCAGCCCCAGCATTTT.

A word on this clone: The germline gene is not matched at one end of the junction; a read error may be the cause. This rearrangement joins TRBV5-1 to TRBJ2-6; tentative D call: TRBD1 (5 bases). The germline V gene has CDR1 SGHRS and CDR2 YFSETQ. The length of the CDR3 is 16 residues. CDR3 residues: CASSLARSAGANGLTF. The CDR3 DNA follows: TGCGCCAGCAGCCTGGCCAGGAGCGCTGGGGCCAACGGCCTGACTTTC.

The chain joins TRBV4-2 to TRBJ1-5; possibly TRBD1 for D (6 bases). The CDR3 totals 16 residues. CDR1 LGHNA and CDR2 YNFKEQ come from the germline V gene. The germline V and J ends were trimmed by 1 base and 4 bases, with 14 bases remaining between them. CDR3 amino acids: CASSQVTGFGNQPQHF. For the CDR3, the DNA is TGTGCCAGCAGCCAAGTTACAGGGTTCGGTAATCAGCCCCAGCATTTT.